This T cell receptor beta chain came from a study of CD8+ T cells in alopecia areata listed by TCRdb under 2018. Concerning the study at large: Treated patients were enrolled in an open-label pilot trial of oral tofacitinib, 5 to 10 mg twice daily, for moderate-to-severe alopecia areata. Patients stayed on tofacitinib for 6 to 18 months and then had 6 months of follow-up off drug so that delayed response and recurrence could be assessed. The SALT score, which quantifies the percentage of affected scalp surface area, was used to measure disease severity in treated patients. The study used high-throughput TCRbeta sequencing to examine T cell clonal expansion in alopecia areata, in both the C3H/HeJ mouse model and human patients. On the human side, TCRbeta sequencing was run on scalp tissue and on sorted CD4+ and CD8+ peripheral blood T cells from healthy controls and from alopecia areata patients with either patchy or totalis/universalis disease. Biopsies were taken from tofacitinib-treated patients at baseline and again at 4 and 24 weeks into treatment, and several of those patients also had a later scalp biopsy. Clonality in the scalp was compared among normal scalp (n=4), patchy alopecia areata scalp (n=8), and alopecia totalis/universalis scalp (n=8). RNA was obtained with the PAXgene miRNA kit for fixed scalp, the miRNeasy kit for PBMCs, and the RNeasy kit for mouse skin. TCRbeta CDR3 regions were amplified by immunoSEQ multiplex PCR using 35 Vbeta forward and 13 Jbeta reverse primers. The study at large found these results: Because the treated cohort was small and had just a single nonresponder, larger studies are needed to establish links between baseline CD8+ expansion and response. During tofacitinib treatment, many expanded lesional clones remained in scalp and blood, and this persistence may partly explain relapse after treatment is stopped. Shared TCR sequences between patients were less evident than in mice, which may be partly attributable to HLA diversity in the patient population. Resident alphabeta T cells in normal human skin are also sequenced, complicating scalp TCR repertoire analysis, unlike mouse skin dominated by gammadelta T cells. Scalp clonality and the number of expanded CD8+ clones among the top 100 scalp clones were significantly decreased by tofacitinib. Higher clonality and more expanded CD8+ clones were observed in lesional scalp than in normal scalp, particularly in alopecia totalis/universalis, a finding suggestive of antigenic drive.

This clone was seen only a few times. Its antigen target is currently unknown. Base qualities are not recorded, but no much larger clone differs from it by a single base. Library method: the immunoSEQ multiplex PCR assay. For TCR sequencing, RNA was extracted from every sample and reverse transcribed into cDNA to serve as template. First-strand cDNA was synthesized with SuperScript III using a 2:1 mix of oligo-dT and random hexamers. A synthetic immune receptor repertoire was used to measure amplification bias, and any remaining bias was corrected computationally. Turning to the authors' computational methods: Raw reads were preprocessed for error removal, and CDR3 was defined according to IMGT conventions as running from the conserved cysteine to phenylalanine. To get clonality, Shannon entropy was normalized by log2 of the number of productive unique TCRs and the result was subtracted from 1. CD4 or CD8 identity of scalp clones was inferred by cross-referencing scalp TCRbeta sequences with sorted blood CD4 and CD8 repertoires. As stored in TCRdb, this immuneACCESS dataset retains in-frame rearrangements with V and J assigned. A fraction of the clones does not appear; measured against another copy, unresolved V genes explain less than half of the discrepancy, and the remainder lacks a known reason. V and J calls plus clone size are reproduced from that table; the DNA served to infer D and trimming. This sample is represented by some 120,000 clones; around 50% of them were singletons. The top ten constitute approximately 12% of the sample.

In light of the paper, this sample's time point label describes: about 25 weeks on oral tofacitinib. This sample's treatment or condition label indicates: oral pan-JAK inhibitor, 5-10 mg twice daily. Lesional scalp punch biopsies and peripheral blood were obtained from alopecia areata patients. After PBMCs were isolated by density centrifugation and stained for CD3, CD4 and CD8, a FACSAria was used to sort CD4+ and CD8+ T cells. Trimming removed 7 bases from V and 4 bases from J, leaving 18 bases between the germline ends. From a lookup of the germline V gene, CDR1 and CDR2 are SNHLY and FYNNEI. Including the terminal cysteine and phenylalanine, the CDR3 comprises 15 residues. The retained sequence is limited to the CDR3, 45 bases, with the frame set at the first base.

The source material was CD8+ T cells sorted from blood, sampled at week 24, from a patient treated with tofacitinib. Recombination joined TRBV2 with TRBJ2-3; the D segment may tentatively be TRBD1 or TRBD2, each giving 5 matched bases. The source of this sequence is a human donor with alopecia areata. The DNA sequence is as follows: TGTGCCAGCACCATGAGGGGAAGGGGTCCAGATACGCAGTATTTT. Its protein product is CASTMRGRGPDTQYF. The full variable domain, completed from the reference TRBV2 and TRBJ2-3 proteins outside the CDR3, reads EPEVTQTPSHQVTQMGQEVILRCVPISNHLYFYWYRQILGQKVEFLVSFYNNEISEKSEIFDDQFSVERPDGSNFTLKIRSTKLEDSAMYFCASTMRGRGPDTQYFGPGTRLTVL.